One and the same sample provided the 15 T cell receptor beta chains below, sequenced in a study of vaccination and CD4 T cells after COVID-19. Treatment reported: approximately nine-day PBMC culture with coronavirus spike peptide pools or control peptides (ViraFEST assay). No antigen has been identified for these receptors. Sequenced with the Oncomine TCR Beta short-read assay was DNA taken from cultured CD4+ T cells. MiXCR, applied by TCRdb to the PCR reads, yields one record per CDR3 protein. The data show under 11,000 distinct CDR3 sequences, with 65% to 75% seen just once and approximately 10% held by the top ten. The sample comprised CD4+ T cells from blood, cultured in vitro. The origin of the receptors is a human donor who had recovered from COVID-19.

DNA of the CDR3: TGTGCCAGCAGCTCCCCAGCAGGGACGATAAACATTCAGTACTTC. This translates into CASSSPAGTINIQYF. This sequence joins TRBV7-3 and TRBJ2-4; D possibly uses TRBD1 or TRBD2 (5 bases each). CDR3 length: 15 residues. The germline V and J ends were trimmed by 4 bases and 6 bases, with 16 bases remaining between them. Germline loops: CDR1 SGHTA, CDR2 FQGTGA.

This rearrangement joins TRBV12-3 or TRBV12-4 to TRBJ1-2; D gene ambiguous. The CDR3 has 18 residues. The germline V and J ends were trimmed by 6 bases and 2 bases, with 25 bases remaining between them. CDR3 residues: CASSGLTWEAALNYGYTF. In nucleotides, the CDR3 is TGTGCCAGCAGCGGGCTTACCTGGGAGGCAGCTTTGAACTATGGCTACACCTTC.

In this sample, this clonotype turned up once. CDR3 amino acids: CASNPRGLNTGELFF. The CDR3 nucleotides read TGTGCCAGTAATCCCAGGGGACTAAACACCGGGGAGCTGTTTTTT. V is TRBV19 and J is TRBJ2-2; D might be TRBD2 (7 bases). Germline CDR1 and CDR2: LNHDA and SQIVND (reference sequence). This CDR3 has 15 residues. Trimming left V 7 bases short and J 2 bases short, with 14 bases between.

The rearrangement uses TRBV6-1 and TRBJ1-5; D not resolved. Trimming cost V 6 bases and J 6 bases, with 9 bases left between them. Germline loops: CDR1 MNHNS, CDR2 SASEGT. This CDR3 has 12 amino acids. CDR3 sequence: CASSSGSQPQHF. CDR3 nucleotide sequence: TGTGCCAGCAGCTCAGGCTCTCAGCCCCAGCATTTT.

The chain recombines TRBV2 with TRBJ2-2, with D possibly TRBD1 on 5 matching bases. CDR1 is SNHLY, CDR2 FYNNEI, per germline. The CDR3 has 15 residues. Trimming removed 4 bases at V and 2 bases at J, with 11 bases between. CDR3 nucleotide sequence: TGTGCCAGCAGTGGAGGCAGGGTCAACACCGGGGAGCTGTTTTTT. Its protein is CASSGGRVNTGELFF.

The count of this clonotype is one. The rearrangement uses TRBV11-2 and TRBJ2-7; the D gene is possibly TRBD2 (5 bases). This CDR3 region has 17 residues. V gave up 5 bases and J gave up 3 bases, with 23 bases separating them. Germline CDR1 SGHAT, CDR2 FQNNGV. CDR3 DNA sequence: TGTGCCAGCAGCGTGATACCCGGCTCGCGGGCACTCTACGAGCAGTACTTC. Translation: CASSVIPGSRALYEQYF. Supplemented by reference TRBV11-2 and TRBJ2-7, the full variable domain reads EAGVAQSPRYKIIEKRQSVAFWCNPISGHATLYWYQQILGQGPKLLIQFQNNGVVDDSQLPKDRFSAERLKGVDSTLKIQPAKLEDSAVYLCASSVIPGSRALYEQYFGPGTRLTVT.

The CDR3 spells CAISESGGGSDTEAFF. CDR3 sequence (DNA): TGTGCCATCAGTGAGTCGGGGGGTGGTAGTGACACTGAAGCTTTCTTT. V usage is TRBV10-3 and J usage is TRBJ1-1; D possibly corresponds to TRBD1 (5 bases). CDR1 is ENHRY and CDR2 is SYGVKD in the germline V gene. This CDR3 is 16 amino acids long. The V and J ends lost 0 bases and 3 bases respectively, with 14 bases between them.

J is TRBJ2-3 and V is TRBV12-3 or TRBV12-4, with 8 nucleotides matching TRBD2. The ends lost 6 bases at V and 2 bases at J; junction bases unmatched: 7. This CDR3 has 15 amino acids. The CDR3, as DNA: TGTGCCAGCAGCCCCGGACTAGCAGCCACAGATACGCAGTATTTT. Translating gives CASSPGLAATDTQYF.

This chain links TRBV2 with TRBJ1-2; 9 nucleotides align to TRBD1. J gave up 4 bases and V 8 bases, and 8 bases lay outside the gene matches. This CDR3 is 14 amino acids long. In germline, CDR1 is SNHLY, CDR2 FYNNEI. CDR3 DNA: TGTGCCAGCCTCTTGACAGGGGGGGTCTATGGCTACACCTTC. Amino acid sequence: CASLLTGGVYGYTF.

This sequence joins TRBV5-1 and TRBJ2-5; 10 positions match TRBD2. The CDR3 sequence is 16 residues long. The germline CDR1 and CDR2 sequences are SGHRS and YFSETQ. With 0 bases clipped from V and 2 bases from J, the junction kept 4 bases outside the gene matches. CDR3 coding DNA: TGCGCCAGCAGCTTGGTCCCTAGCGGGAGTCAAGAGACCCAGTACTTC. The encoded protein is CASSLVPSGSQETQYF.

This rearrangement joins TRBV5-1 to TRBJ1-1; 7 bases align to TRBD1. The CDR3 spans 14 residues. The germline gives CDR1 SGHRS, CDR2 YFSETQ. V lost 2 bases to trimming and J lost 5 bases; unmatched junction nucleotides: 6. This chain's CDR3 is CASSFTGAGTEAFF. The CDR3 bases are TGCGCCAGCAGCTTTACAGGGGCGGGTACTGAAGCTTTCTTT.

This CDR3 reads CSAEVDFYGYTF. The CDR3 DNA follows: TGCAGCGCGGAGGTTGATTTCTATGGCTACACCTTC. V and J are TRBV29-1 and TRBJ1-2; no reliable D call. CDR3 size: 12 residues. V lost 7 bases, J lost 4 bases, and 13 bases lay in between. Germline assignment: CDR1 SQVTM and CDR2 ANQGSEA.

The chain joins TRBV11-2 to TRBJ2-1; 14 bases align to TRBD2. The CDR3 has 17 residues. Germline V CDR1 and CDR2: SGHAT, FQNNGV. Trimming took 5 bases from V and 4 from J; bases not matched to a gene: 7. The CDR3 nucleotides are TGTGCCAGCAGCCCGAGAGGGACTAGCGGGGGATACAATGAGCAGTTCTTC. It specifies CASSPRGTSGGYNEQFF.

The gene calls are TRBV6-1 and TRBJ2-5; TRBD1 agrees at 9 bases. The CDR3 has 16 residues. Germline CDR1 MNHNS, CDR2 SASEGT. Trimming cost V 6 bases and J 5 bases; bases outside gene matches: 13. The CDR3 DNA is TGTGCCAGCAGCCGGTTGGGGACAGGGAATCGGGAGACCCAGTACTTC. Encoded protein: CASSRLGTGNRETQYF.

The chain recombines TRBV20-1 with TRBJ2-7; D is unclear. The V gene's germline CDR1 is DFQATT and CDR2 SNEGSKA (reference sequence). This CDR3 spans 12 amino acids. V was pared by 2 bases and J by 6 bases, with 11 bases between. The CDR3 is CSARMALGEQYF. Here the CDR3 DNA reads TGCAGTGCTAGAATGGCGCTAGGCGAGCAGTACTTC.